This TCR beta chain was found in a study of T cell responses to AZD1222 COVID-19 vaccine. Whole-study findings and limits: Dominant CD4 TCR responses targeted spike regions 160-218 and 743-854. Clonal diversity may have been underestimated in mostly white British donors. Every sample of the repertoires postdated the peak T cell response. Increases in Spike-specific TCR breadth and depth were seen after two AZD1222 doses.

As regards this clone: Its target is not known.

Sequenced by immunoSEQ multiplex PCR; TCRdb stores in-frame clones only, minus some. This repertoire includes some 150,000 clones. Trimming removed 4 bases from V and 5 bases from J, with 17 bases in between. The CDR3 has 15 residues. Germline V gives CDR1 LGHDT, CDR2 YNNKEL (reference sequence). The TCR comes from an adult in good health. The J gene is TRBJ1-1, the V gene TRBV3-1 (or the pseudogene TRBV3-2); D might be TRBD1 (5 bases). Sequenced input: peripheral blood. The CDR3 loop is CASSPRQGVGTEAFF. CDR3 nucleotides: TGTGCCAGCAGCCCTAGGCAAGGGGTAGGAACTGAAGCTTTCTTT.